These 25 T cell receptor beta chains share one sample of origin, sequenced in a study of blood T cell repertoires in COVID-19 (dated by TCRdb to 2019 to 2021). The library was generated by the immunoSEQ multiplex PCR assay. Imported from immuneACCESS, the table was reduced by TCRdb to in-frame sequences with V and J called. These copies leave out some clones; in studies compared against another copy, an unresolved V gene accounts for under half, and the cause of the remainder is not known. A total of hundreds of thousands of clones appear in this sample, around nine tenths of them only once. The ten largest clonotypes hold 1.4% of the sample. The specimen was PBMCs or T cells enriched from blood (not recorded which). The receptors were sampled from a young woman who had been exposed to COVID-19.

This clone was picked up one time. The chain links TRBV15 to TRBJ1-2; D might be TRBD1 (5 bases). Trimming cost V 0 bases and J 8 bases, with 19 bases left between them. The CDR3 sequence is 16 residues long. Germline lookup yields CDR1 LNHNV and CDR2 YYDKDF (reference sequence). The CDR3 coding sequence is TGTGCCACCAGCAGAGATCCCCCACCCCAGGGCTGCGGCTACACCTTC. It specifies CATSRDPPPQGCGYTF.

The chain is built from TRBV2 and TRBJ1-4; a possible D gene is TRBD1 (5 bases). The CDR3 length is 16 residues. Germline V gives CDR1 SNHLY, CDR2 FYNNEI. With 3 bases removed from V and 4 bases from J, the gap between germline ends came to 15 bases. The CDR3 region is CASSDQDRRYNEKLFF. CDR3 nucleotides: TGTGCCAGCAGTGACCAAGACAGAAGATATAATGAAAAACTGTTTTTT. Combining the CDR3 with reference TRBV2 and TRBJ1-4 gives the whole variable domain EPEVTQTPSHQVTQMGQEVILRCVPISNHLYFYWYRQILGQKVEFLVSFYNNEISEKSEIFDDQFSVERPDGSNFTLKIRSTKLEDSAMYFCASSDQDRRYNEKLFFGSGTQLSVL.

The genes are TRBV5-4 and TRBJ2-3; 12 bases fit TRBD2. The germline V gene has CDR1 SGHNT and CDR2 YYREEE (reference sequence). With V trimmed by 5 bases and J by 6 bases, 7 bases remained unmatched. This CDR3 is built from 15 residues. CDR3 in DNA: TGTGCCAGCAGGATTACTAGCGGGAGGAGCGATACGCAGTATTTT. This translates into CASRITSGRSDTQYF.

The chain recombines TRBV7-6 with TRBJ1-1, with D possibly TRBD1 on 5 matching bases. Trimming removed 5 bases at V and 0 bases at J, with 7 bases between. Germline-derived CDR1 and CDR2 are SGHVS and FNYEAQ. The CDR3 runs to 13 residues. The CDR3 loop reads CASSTTVNTEAFF. CDR3 nucleotides: TGTGCCAGCAGCACGACAGTGAACACTGAAGCTTTCTTT.

The rearrangement joins TRBV7-2 to TRBJ2-5, with no clear D. Germline assignment: CDR1 SGHTA and CDR2 FQGNSA. This CDR3 spans 13 amino acids. Trimming removed 1 base at V and 2 bases at J, with 5 bases between. The CDR3 here is CASSLGPQETQYF. Here the CDR3 DNA reads TGTGCCAGCAGCTTAGGGCCACAAGAGACCCAGTACTTC.

This chain uses TRBV5-1 with TRBJ2-1; TRBD2 matches 7 bases. The V segment lost 0 bases and the J segment 7 bases; nucleotides outside the gene matches: 7. Germline CDR1 is SGHRS and CDR2 is YFSETQ. There are 15 residues in the CDR3. The CDR3 reads CASSLVGAGSNEQFF. The CDR3 bases are TGCGCCAGCAGCTTGGTGGGAGCGGGAAGTAATGAGCAGTTCTTC.

This clone was seen a single time. V and J are TRBV5-8 and TRBJ1-3; D perhaps matches TRBD1 (6 bases). The V end was cut by 0 bases, the J end by 5 bases, with 12 bases between. The CDR3 has 15 residues. CDR1 SGHTS and CDR2 YDEGEE come from the germline V gene. CDR3 sequence (DNA): TGTGCCAGCAGCTTGGGGGGGCGCGGACGAAACACCATATATTTT. Its protein is CASSLGGRGRNTIYF.

This rearrangement joins TRBV4-1 to TRBJ2-7, with TRBD2 matching over 8 bases. CDR3 size: 15 residues. Germline V gene data show CDR1 as MGHRA and CDR2 as YSYEKL. After removal of 6 bases from V and 0 bases from J, the junction contained 7 bases not matched to a gene. CDR3 DNA sequence: TGCGCCAGCAGTCGAACTAGCGGTAGCTCCTACGAGCAGTACTTC. Its protein product is CASSRTSGSSYEQYF.

The genes are TRBV3-1 (or the pseudogene TRBV3-2) and TRBJ2-1; 7 nucleotides line up with TRBD1. The CDR3 runs to 14 residues. V shed 3 bases and J 7 bases; nucleotides not matched to a gene: 6. Germline CDR1 and CDR2: LGHDT and YNNKEL (reference sequence). CDR3 DNA: TGTGCCAGCAGCCAGGATACCAGGGGGAATGAGCAGTTCTTC. Translation gives CASSQDTRGNEQFF.

V gene TRBV6-2 or TRBV6-3 combines with J gene TRBJ1-5; no reliable D call. The germline CDR1 and CDR2 sequences are MNHEY and SVGEGT. V lost 3 bases and J 0 bases, leaving 6 bases between the germline ends. This CDR3 spans 14 amino acids. The CDR3 DNA sequence: TGTGCCAGCAGTTATCAGAATAGCAATCAGCCCCAGCATTTT. Amino acid sequence: CASSYQNSNQPQHF.

The chain combines TRBV7-7 with TRBJ1-3; 7 bases are a match to TRBD1. Germline CDR1 and CDR2: SSHAT and FNYEAQ (reference sequence). After removal of 2 bases from V and 4 bases from J, the junction contained 5 bases not matched to a gene. The CDR3 sequence is 15 residues long. CDR3 bases: TGTGCCAGCAGCTTAACAACAGGGGCAGGAAACACCATATATTTT. It is translated as CASSLTTGAGNTIYF.

The chain joins TRBV18 to TRBJ2-7, with TRBD2 matching over 10 bases. The germline V gene has CDR1 KGHSH and CDR2 LQKENI. V trimming: 1 base; J trimming: 1 base; junction bases outside the gene matches: 7. The length of the CDR3 is 17 residues. The CDR3 here is CASSPLQTSGPSYEQYF. For the CDR3, the DNA is TGTGCCAGCTCACCACTACAGACTAGCGGGCCTTCCTACGAGCAGTACTTC.

This CDR3 reads CASSAQGGDQPQHF. The CDR3 region has the DNA TGTGCCAGCAGCGCACAGGGGGGTGATCAGCCCCAGCATTTT. The chain has TRBV9 and TRBJ1-5; 8 bases match TRBD1. CDR3 length equals 14 residues. J lost 5 bases, V lost 3 bases, and 4 bases had no gene match. Germline V gene lookup returns CDR1 SGDLS and CDR2 YYNGEE.

V usage is TRBV11-2 and J usage is TRBJ1-1; unclear D gene. V was cut by 4 bases and J by 4 bases, with 19 bases left in between. CDR1 is SGHAT and CDR2 is FQNNGV in the germline V gene. There are 16 residues in the CDR3. The CDR3 loop reads CASSSWSAEVGTEAFF. In DNA, the CDR3 is TGTGCCAGCAGCTCCTGGTCCGCGGAGGTTGGCACTGAAGCTTTCTTT.

The chain combines TRBV6-6 with TRBJ2-7; 8 bases are a match to TRBD1. V was pared by 5 bases and J by 0 bases, with 12 bases of the junction left unmatched. CDR1 and CDR2 (germline): MNHNY, SVGAGI (reference sequence). This CDR3 region has 17 residues. The CDR3 nucleotides are TGTGCCAGCAGTCCCCCGCCTTGGACAGGGCCCTCCTACGAGCAGTACTTC. Encoded protein: CASSPPPWTGPSYEQYF.

This chain links TRBV6-2 or TRBV6-3 with TRBJ1-5; D perhaps matches TRBD1 (5 bases). There are 14 residues in the CDR3. V was clipped by 5 bases and J by 6 bases, with 14 bases between them. Germline V CDR1 and CDR2: MNHEY, SVGEGT. CDR3 in DNA: TGTGCCAGCAGTCCCCAGACAGCCCTTCAGCCCCAGCATTTT. This codes for CASSPQTALQPQHF.

This chain links TRBV4-1 with TRBJ1-5; 7 bases map to TRBD1. The CDR3 runs 15 residues. J gave up 4 bases and V 3 bases, and 6 bases lay outside the gene matches. Germline-derived CDR1 and CDR2 are MGHRA and YSYEKL. The CDR3 protein is CASSHEGAGNQPQHF. The CDR3 DNA is TGCGCCAGCAGCCATGAGGGGGCCGGGAATCAGCCCCAGCATTTT.

The chain combines TRBV7-8 with TRBJ2-7, with 10 bases fitting TRBD2. Germline V gene lookup returns CDR1 SGHVS and CDR2 FQNEAQ. Losses at the gene ends were 6 bases for V and 0 bases for J; bases not matched to a gene: 8. This CDR3 has 16 amino acids. Here the CDR3 DNA reads TGTGCCAGCAGACCCCTAGCGGGGGTTCTCTCCTACGAGCAGTACTTC. It codes for CASRPLAGVLSYEQYF.

Notes on this clone: A junction end diverges from the germline sequence, so it may reflect a read error. This chain uses TRBV3-1 (or the pseudogene TRBV3-2) with TRBJ2-7; D remains ambiguous. The CDR3 totals 11 residues. The germline V gene encodes CDR1 LGHDT and CDR2 YNNKEL (reference sequence). The CDR3 sequence: CASSRFEGLEF. In DNA, the CDR3 is TGTGCCAGCAGCCGGTTTGAAGGCCTAGAGTTC.

This sequence joins TRBV5-6 and TRBJ1-6; TRBD1 matches 10 bases. Per the germline V gene, CDR1 is SGHDT and CDR2 is YYEEEE. The CDR3 contains 12 residues. J was trimmed by 18 bases and V by 4 bases; bases with no gene match: 7. The CDR3 here is CASSPGQGVPHF. The CDR3 DNA reads as TGTGCCAGCAGCCCCGGACAGGGGGTACCCCACTTT.

The chain is built from TRBV4-2 and TRBJ1-1, with D perhaps matching TRBD1 (5 bases). This CDR3 spans 17 amino acids. Germline CDR1 LGHNA, CDR2 YNFKEQ. Trimming removed 0 bases at V and 1 base at J, with 15 bases between. The CDR3 DNA reads as TGTGCCAGCAGCCAAGAGCAGGGCAGGGTGTCGAACACTGAAGCTTTCTTT. The encoded protein is CASSQEQGRVSNTEAFF.

This rearrangement joins TRBV7-3 to TRBJ1-5; tentatively, D is TRBD1 (5 bases). CDR3 size: 16 residues. Trimming shortened V by 2 bases and J by 0 bases, and 11 bases separated the two germline ends. The germline V gene has CDR1 SGHTA and CDR2 FQGTGA. The CDR3 here is CASSLLGGGSNQPQHF. The CDR3 DNA is TGTGCCAGCAGCTTATTGGGGGGAGGTAGCAATCAGCCCCAGCATTTT.

This chain uses TRBV6-5 with TRBJ2-3; D is ambiguous. The CDR3 runs 13 residues. Trimming removed 8 bases at V and 4 bases at J, with 13 bases between. Germline V gene lookup returns CDR1 MNHEY and CDR2 SVGAGI. The CDR3 coding sequence is TGTGCCAGCGGCCGCTTTGTGGCAGATACGCAGTATTTT. Translating it yields CASGRFVADTQYF.

This CDR3 reads CSVERGGDTQYF. The DNA for the CDR3 is TGCAGCGTTGAGAGGGGGGGGGATACGCAGTATTTT. V is TRBV29-1 and J is TRBJ2-3; D possibly corresponds to TRBD2 (7 bases). Per germline, CDR1 SQVTM and CDR2 ANQGSEA. The CDR3 is 12 amino acids. Trimming left V 3 bases short and J 6 bases short, with 10 bases between.

CDR3 region: CASSLSGQSSYNEQFF. CDR3 coding DNA: TGTGCCAGCAGCTTATCAGGACAGAGCTCCTACAATGAGCAGTTCTTC. The chain is built from TRBV11-3 and TRBJ2-1; TRBD1 might be the D (6 bases). The CDR3 consists of 16 residues. Trimming removed 2 bases at V and 0 bases at J, with 11 bases between. Germline CDR1 reads SGHNT; CDR2 reads YENEEA.